This TCR beta chain came from a study of regulatory T cells in long-lasting Graves disease. The authors built TCR beta libraries using iRepertoire HTBI primers and Arm-PCR of CDR3 regions. TCRdb recomputed calls from the multiplex PCR reads with MiXCR, one row per CDR3 protein. The sample lists around 500,000 distinct CDR3 sequences, roughly 13% occurring once. V was clipped by 3 bases and J by 6 bases; unmatched bases: 7. The germline gives CDR1 SQVTM, CDR2 ANQGSEA. The CDR3 runs to 13 residues. This clonotype occurred many times. Time point described: newly diagnosed GD, antithyroid drugs for less than 3 months. RNA extracted from PBMCs served as the sequencing template. These data were likewise used in another study, on T cells in Graves' hyperthyroidism and ophthalmopathy.

The starting material was peripheral blood mononuclear cells (PBMCs), obtained at new diagnosis, from a patient treated with antithyroid drugs. This clonotype originated in a man aged 25 to 40 with Graves disease. The chain has TRBV29-1 and TRBJ1-2; TRBD1 matches at 7 bases. CDR3 in DNA: TGCAGCGTTGATGGGGGAGGGGGCAATGGCTACACCTTC. This encodes CSVDGGGGNGYTF.